The text below deals with one T cell receptor (beta chain). Antigen specificity is unknown. The entry originates in a study of shared clonotypes between healthy human individuals. Notes on the study in general: The naive CD4 repertoires of a few donors were compared, and 5% to 6.5% of clonotypes were shared.

The naive CD8 subset, CD45RO-negative cells positively selected for CCR7, excluded terminally differentiated effector memory CD45RA+ cells. Deep-level assay runs were performed. Some clones are missing from TCRdb's copy, which holds only in-frame ones; the method was immunoSEQ multiplex PCR. This repertoire shows around 2.1 million clones, approximately 94% found once; its top ten account for around 1.7%. The germline V gene encodes CDR1 MNHNS and CDR2 SASEGT. The V and J ends lost 2 bases and 0 bases, in that order; junction bases with no gene match: 6. This CDR3 is built from 17 residues. The rearrangement joins TRBV6-1 to TRBJ2-3; 9 bases agree with TRBD2. The TCR was taken from a man younger than 35 in good health. Some clones in this sample may be carry-over from other donors' samples. Input material: naive CD8+ T cells from PBMCs. The DNA of the CDR3 is TGTGCCAGCAGTGAAAGTGCGGGAGGGTATAGCACAGATACGCAGTATTTT. This encodes CASSESAGGYSTDTQYF.